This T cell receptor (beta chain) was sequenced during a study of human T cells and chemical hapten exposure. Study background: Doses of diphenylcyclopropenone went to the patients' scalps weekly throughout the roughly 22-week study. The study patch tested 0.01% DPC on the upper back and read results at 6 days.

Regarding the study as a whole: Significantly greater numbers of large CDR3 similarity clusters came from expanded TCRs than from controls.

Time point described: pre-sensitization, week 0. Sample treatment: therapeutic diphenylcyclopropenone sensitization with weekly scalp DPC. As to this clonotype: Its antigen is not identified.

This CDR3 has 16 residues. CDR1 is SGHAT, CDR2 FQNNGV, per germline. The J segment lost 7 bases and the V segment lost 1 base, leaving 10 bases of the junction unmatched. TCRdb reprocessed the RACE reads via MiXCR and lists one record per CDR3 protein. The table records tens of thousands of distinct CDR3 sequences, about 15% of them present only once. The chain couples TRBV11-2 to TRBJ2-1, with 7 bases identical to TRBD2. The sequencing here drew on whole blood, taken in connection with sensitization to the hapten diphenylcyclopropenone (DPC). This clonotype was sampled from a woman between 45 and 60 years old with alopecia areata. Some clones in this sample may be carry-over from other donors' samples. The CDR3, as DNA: TGTGCCAGCAGCTTAGGGCGAGCGGGAAGGGGAAATGAGCAGTTCTTC. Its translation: CASSLGRAGRGNEQFF. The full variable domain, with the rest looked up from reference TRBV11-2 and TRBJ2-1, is EAGVAQSPRYKIIEKRQSVAFWCNPISGHATLYWYQQILGQGPKLLIQFQNNGVVDDSQLPKDRFSAERLKGVDSTLKIQPAKLEDSAVYLCASSLGRAGRGNEQFFGPGTRLTVL.